This T cell receptor (beta chain) was sequenced during a study of blood T cell repertoires in COVID-19. For the study at large: The analysed material was cDNA or gDNA that came from T cells, B-cell-depleted T cells, or PBMCs.

Generated by immunoSEQ multiplex PCR, the TCRdb table keeps only in-frame clones and is missing some. The table lists 190,000 or so clones, 87% of them singletons. Sequencing used PBMCs or T cells enriched from blood (not recorded which). This sequence was found in a woman in her 30s who had recovered from COVID-19.

CDR3 region: CASSTYGGEQFF. The CDR3 DNA sequence: TGTGCCAGCAGCACGTACGGGGGTGAGCAGTTCTTC. The chain carries TRBV7-2 and TRBJ2-1, with D tentatively TRBD2 (6 bases). Germline V CDR1 and CDR2: SGHTA, FQGNSA. This CDR3 spans 12 amino acids. V shed 5 bases and J shed 9 bases, with 11 bases lying between them.